The 12 T cell receptor beta chains given below trace back to one sample, sequenced in a study of cytomegalovirus exposure and HLA in healthy donors. Libraries were prepared by immunoSEQ multiplex PCR; TCRdb keeps only in-frame clonotypes and omits some of them. Of 150,000 to 200,000 clones listed, 75% to 90% were seen once; the top ten hold less than 9%. The sequenced sample consisted of PBMCs. Receptor source: a man aged 18 to 30 in good health and CMV-seropositive.

The V and J genes are TRBV4-3 and TRBJ1-5, with D possibly being TRBD1 (6 bases). The germline V gene encodes CDR1 LGHNA and CDR2 YSLEER. V dropped 0 bases and J dropped 6 bases, with 12 bases sitting between them. The CDR3 loop spans 15 amino acids. The CDR3 loop reads CASSQDRGKGQPQHF. The CDR3 DNA follows: TGCGCCAGCAGCCAAGATAGGGGGAAGGGTCAGCCCCAGCATTTT.

V gene TRBV11-2 combines with J gene TRBJ2-7; D is undetermined. CDR1 SGHAT and CDR2 FQNNGV come from the germline V gene. V dropped 7 bases and J dropped 7 bases, with 11 bases sitting between them. The CDR3 runs to 11 residues. As DNA, the CDR3 is TGTGCCAGCAACCTCGGGTGGGAGCAGTACTTC. Amino acids: CASNLGWEQYF. The whole variable domain, filled in from reference TRBV11-2 and TRBJ2-7, reads EAGVAQSPRYKIIEKRQSVAFWCNPISGHATLYWYQQILGQGPKLLIQFQNNGVVDDSQLPKDRFSAERLKGVDSTLKIQPAKLEDSAVYLCASNLGWEQYFGPGTRLTVT.

The sample holds one count of this clone. In DNA, the CDR3 is TGTGCCAGCACCATTCAAGCAGGGTACGCTGGAAACACCATATATTTT. Its protein product is CASTIQAGYAGNTIYF. V usage is TRBV7-3 and J usage is TRBJ1-3, with D perhaps TRBD1 (5 bases). This CDR3 has 16 amino acids. CDR1 and CDR2 (germline): SGHTA, FQGTGA. V dropped 7 bases and J dropped 2 bases, with 18 bases sitting between them.

V gene TRBV28 combines with J gene TRBJ2-7, with D possibly being TRBD2 (5 bases). V was trimmed by 5 bases and J by 2 bases, leaving 10 bases between them. CDR3 size: 13 residues. CDR1 and CDR2 from the germline V gene are MDHEN and SYDVKM. This chain's CDR3 is CASSIGIAYEQYF. CDR3 sequence (DNA): TGTGCCAGCAGTATCGGGATAGCCTACGAGCAGTACTTC.

V gene TRBV30 combines with J gene TRBJ2-1, with a possible D match to TRBD2 (6 bases). Germline V gene sequence: CDR1 GTSNPN, CDR2 SVGIG (reference sequence). This CDR3 has 16 amino acids. V dropped 2 bases and J dropped 9 bases, with 23 bases sitting between them. DNA for the CDR3: TGTGCCTGGAGTTACAGTCTAGCGCTAATGAACGGTGAGCAGTTCTTC. Amino acids: CAWSYSLALMNGEQFF.

The CDR3 region has the DNA TGTGCCAGCAGCTCGACCGAGCGCCAAGAGACCCAGTACTTC. Its protein product is CASSSTERQETQYF. The V and J genes are TRBV7-8 and TRBJ2-5, with D uncertain. Germline CDR1 SGHVS, CDR2 FQNEAQ. This CDR3 has 14 amino acids. Between the trimmed V and J ends, which lost 4 bases and 1 base, there was a span of 10 bases.

The rearrangement links TRBV5-8 to TRBJ1-5, with D hard to call. The CDR3 is 12 amino acids. Germline V CDR1 and CDR2: SGHTS, YDEGEE. Trimming stripped 4 bases from V and 6 bases from J, with 8 bases between. CDR3 sequence reads: CASSHQSQPQHF. DNA for the CDR3: TGTGCCAGCAGCCATCAATCTCAGCCCCAGCATTTT.

The chain is built from TRBV11-2 and TRBJ2-5; perhaps TRBD1 as D (5 bases). CDR3 length: 15 residues. Germline V gene data show CDR1 as SGHAT and CDR2 as FQNNGV. V lost 4 bases to trimming and J lost 1 base, with 13 bases between them. The CDR3 loop is CASSSYRQLQETQYF. In DNA, the CDR3 is TGTGCCAGCAGCTCCTACCGACAGCTCCAAGAGACCCAGTACTTC.

The rearrangement joins TRBV7-7 to TRBJ2-1, with a weak D call TRBD2 (5 bases). Looked up from germline, CDR1 is SSHAT and CDR2 is FNYEAQ (reference sequence). V gave up 5 bases and J gave up 10 bases, with 15 bases separating them. This CDR3 has 13 residues. The CDR3 here is CASSPTLSGEQFF. CDR3 DNA sequence: TGTGCCAGCAGCCCCACTCTCTCGGGGGAGCAGTTCTTC.

V and J are TRBV5-1 and TRBJ2-3; the D is unclear. The V gene's germline CDR1 is SGHRS and CDR2 YFSETQ. This CDR3 has 12 residues. V lost 0 bases and J lost 6, with 5 bases in between. CDR3 DNA: TGCGCCAGCAGCTTGGATCGGGATACGCAGTATTTT. It encodes CASSLDRDTQYF.

The rearrangement links TRBV5-8 to TRBJ2-5, with D unresolved. Germline V gene lookup returns CDR1 SGHTS and CDR2 YDEGEE. Between the trimmed V and J ends, which lost 2 bases and 5 bases, there was a span of 16 bases. This CDR3 comprises 15 residues. CDR3 residues: CASSLMVNGRETQYF. The CDR3 nucleotides read TGTGCCAGCAGCTTAATGGTAAACGGTCGGGAGACCCAGTACTTC.

The gene calls are TRBV6-5 and TRBJ1-5; tentatively, D is TRBD1 (5 bases). This CDR3 is 14 amino acids long. Germline-derived CDR1 and CDR2 are MNHEY and SVGAGI. V was pared by 0 bases and J by 7 bases, with 10 bases between. The CDR3 loop reads CASSYSGGNQPQHF. Here the CDR3 DNA reads TGTGCCAGCAGTTACTCGGGGGGTAACCAGCCCCAGCATTTT.